The 12 T cell receptor beta chains below come from one sample, sequenced in a study of T cell responses to AZD1222 COVID-19 vaccine. The data were produced by immunoSEQ multiplex PCR, yet TCRdb's version contains in-frame clones alone and is incomplete. The sample holds some 52,000 clones, roughly 86% seen once. Sequences were derived from peripheral blood, sampled 28 days after the second AZD1222 dose. The receptors were gathered from an adult who received the AZD1222 COVID-19 vaccine.

The chain recombines TRBV28 with TRBJ1-4; D is undetermined. V was trimmed by 6 bases and J by 8 bases, leaving 13 bases between them. The CDR3 contains 13 residues. Germline CDR1 is MDHEN and CDR2 is SYDVKM. The CDR3 protein is CASSPGGREKLFF. CDR3 nucleotide sequence: TGTGCCAGCAGCCCGGGCGGGCGGGAAAAACTGTTTTTT. The full variable domain, its missing parts supplied by reference TRBV28 and TRBJ1-4, is DVKVTQSSRYLVKRTGEKVFLECVQDMDHENMFWYRQDPGLGLRLIYFSYDVKMKEKGDIPEGYSVSREKKERFSLILESASTNQTSMYLCASSPGGREKLFFGSGTQLSVL.

For the CDR3, the DNA is TGTGCCAGCAGTTTGGGCGGGCCGCTGAAAGATACGCAGTATTTT. It encodes CASSLGGPLKDTQYF. This chain uses TRBV28 with TRBJ2-3; D perhaps matches TRBD2 (5 bases). The CDR3 is made up of 15 amino acids. Germline CDR1 MDHEN, CDR2 SYDVKM. V was shortened by 3 bases and J by 5 bases, with 15 bases between the two germline ends.

The chain carries TRBV30 and TRBJ1-2, with 8 bases aligning to TRBD1. Germline trimming cut 2 bases from V and 5 bases from J; bases unmatched to any gene: 4. The CDR3 totals 13 residues. CDR1 is GTSNPN and CDR2 is SVGIG in the germline V gene (reference sequence). The CDR3, as DNA: TGTGCCTGGAGTCGGGACAGGCCGTATGGCTACACCTTC. Its translation is CAWSRDRPYGYTF.

The J gene is TRBJ1-5, the V gene TRBV2; 12 bases map to TRBD1. CDR1 is SNHLY and CDR2 is FYNNEI in the germline V gene. The V gene end was trimmed by 4 bases and the J gene end by 2 bases; junction bases not matched to a gene: 6. This CDR3 is built from 17 residues. CDR3 DNA: TGTGCCAGCAGTGGGGACAGGGGGCTCGGTGGCAATCAGCCCCAGCATTTT. This codes for CASSGDRGLGGNQPQHF.

This chain connects TRBV30 to TRBJ1-5; D is unclear. Deletions cut 0 bases from V and 6 bases from J, with 12 bases between. The CDR3 is 14 residues long. Germline values: CDR1 GTSNPN, CDR2 SVGIG (reference sequence). CDR3 amino acids: CAWSVRDSGQPQHF. CDR3 sequence (DNA): TGTGCCTGGAGTGTACGAGATTCCGGTCAGCCCCAGCATTTT.

The CDR3 nucleotides are TGTGCCAGCGGGCAGGCGGGAAAACTGTTTTTT. Its protein is CASGQAGKLFF. The rearrangement uses TRBV6-5 and TRBJ1-4; D not resolved. Germline V gene lookup returns CDR1 MNHEY and CDR2 SVGAGI. Trimming removed 8 bases from V and 10 bases from J, with 11 bases in between. The CDR3 is 11 residues long.

The chain has TRBV6-6 and TRBJ2-7; the match to TRBD2 covers 7 bases. CDR3 length: 16 residues. Germline CDR1 is MNHNY and CDR2 is SVGAGI (reference sequence). V gave up 5 bases and J gave up 5 bases; unmatched junction bases: 15. The CDR3 loop reads CASSRLALAAGDEQYF. CDR3 DNA sequence: TGTGCCAGCAGTCGACTTGCCTTAGCGGCGGGGGACGAGCAGTACTTC.

The chain is built from TRBV24-1 and TRBJ1-1, with D possibly matching TRBD1 (6 bases). The CDR3 loop spans 13 amino acids. Trimming cost V 4 bases and J 5 bases, with 10 bases left between them. Germline V gene sequence: CDR1 KGHDR, CDR2 SFDVKD. CDR3: CATSEPQGTEAFF. Written as DNA, the CDR3 is TGTGCCACCAGTGAGCCCCAGGGGACTGAAGCTTTCTTT.

The CDR3 coding sequence is TGTGCCATCAATAAAGGACTAGCGGGAGCGGGGGATACGCAGTATTTT. As protein: CAINKGLAGAGDTQYF. This chain joins TRBV10-3 and TRBJ2-3; 13 bases fit TRBD2. The trim removed 7 bases at V and 6 bases at J, leaving 10 bases unmatched. CDR1 is ENHRY and CDR2 is SYGVKD in the germline V gene. CDR3 length: 16 amino acids.

V and J are TRBV9 and TRBJ2-4; D is possibly TRBD1 or TRBD2 (5 bases each). V lost 3 bases and J lost 0, with 25 bases in between. The CDR3 has 20 amino acids. The germline V gene encodes CDR1 SGDLS and CDR2 YYNGEE. The CDR3 nucleotides read TGTGCCAGCAGCGCCGGGTCGGGACCGAGAATTACTCTAGCCAAAAACATTCAGTACTTC. Protein sequence: CASSAGSGPRITLAKNIQYF.

This chain joins TRBV29-1 and TRBJ1-2; TRBD1 might be the D (5 bases). The germline V and J ends were trimmed by 7 bases and 2 bases, with 11 bases remaining between them. Germline V gene sequence: CDR1 SQVTM, CDR2 ANQGSEA. The CDR3 is 12 amino acids. The CDR3 region is CSGRDSNYGYTF. The CDR3, as DNA: TGCAGCGGGCGGGACTCCAACTATGGCTACACCTTC.

V gene TRBV29-1 combines with J gene TRBJ2-7; TRBD1 might be the D (5 bases). The germline V gene has CDR1 SQVTM and CDR2 ANQGSEA. The ends were cut back, 7 bases at V and 3 bases at J, with 10 bases in the middle. CDR3 length: 11 residues. CDR3 coding DNA: TGCAGCGGCGGACAAGGCTACGAGCAGTACTTC. This encodes CSGGQGYEQYF.